This T cell receptor (beta chain) was sequenced during a study of monozygotic twins with inflammatory bowel disease. Findings of the study overall: Evidence did not back any single strong signal or clonotype linked to IBD. Repertoire similarity did not differ between concordant and discordant twins, possibly owing to limited power. Healthy co-twins showed greater TCRbeta diversity (inverse Simpson) than IBD patients.

The germline V gene encodes CDR1 MNHEY and CDR2 SMNVEV (reference sequence). The CDR3 covers 14 residues. TCRdb re-called the 5' RACE reads and shows each CDR3 protein once, DNA omitted. The specimen's table records 300,000 to 400,000 distinct CDR3 sequences. Concerning this clonotype: The antigen is unknown.

The chain uses TRBV27 and TRBJ2-2; absent DNA, TCRdb's TRBD1 call cannot be checked. The material sequenced was blood. The clonotype originates from a human donor with ulcerative colitis or Crohn's disease, or a healthy co-twin of an affected twin (not recorded which). Here the CDR3 reads CASSPRDLLGELFF.